This T cell receptor (beta chain) was sequenced in a study of lymphopenia after photon versus proton radiotherapy. The table came from immunoSEQ multiplex PCR; TCRdb's copy has only in-frame clones and leaves some out. The data contain 35,000 to 45,000 clones, about four fifths of them singletons. This CDR3 is 17 amino acids long. Trimming cost V 4 bases and J 2 bases, with 17 bases left between them. Per the germline V gene, CDR1 is ENHRY and CDR2 is SYGVKD. Sequenced material: peripheral blood, taken from a patient treated with proton-based radiotherapy. This sequence originates from a woman aged 70-85 years with pancreatic cancer. The rearrangement uses TRBV10-3 and TRBJ1-4; a weak D match, TRBD1 (6 bases). CDR3 residues: CAISGSAGVGTNEKLFF. The CDR3 DNA reads TGTGCCATCAGTGGGTCGGCAGGGGTAGGCACTAATGAAAAACTGTTTTTT.